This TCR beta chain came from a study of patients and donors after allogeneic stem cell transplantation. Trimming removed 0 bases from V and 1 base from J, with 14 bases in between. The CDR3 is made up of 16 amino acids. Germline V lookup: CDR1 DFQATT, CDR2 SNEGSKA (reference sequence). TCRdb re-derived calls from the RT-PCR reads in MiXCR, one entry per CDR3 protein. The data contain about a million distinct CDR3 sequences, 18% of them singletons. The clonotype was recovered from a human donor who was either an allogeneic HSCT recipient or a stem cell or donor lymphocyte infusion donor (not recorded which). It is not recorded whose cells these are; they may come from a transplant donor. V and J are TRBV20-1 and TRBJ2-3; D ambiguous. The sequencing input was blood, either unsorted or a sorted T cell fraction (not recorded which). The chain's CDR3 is CSARDLRAPRTDTQYF. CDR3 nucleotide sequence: TGCAGTGCTAGAGATCTAAGGGCACCTCGCACAGATACGCAGTATTTT.